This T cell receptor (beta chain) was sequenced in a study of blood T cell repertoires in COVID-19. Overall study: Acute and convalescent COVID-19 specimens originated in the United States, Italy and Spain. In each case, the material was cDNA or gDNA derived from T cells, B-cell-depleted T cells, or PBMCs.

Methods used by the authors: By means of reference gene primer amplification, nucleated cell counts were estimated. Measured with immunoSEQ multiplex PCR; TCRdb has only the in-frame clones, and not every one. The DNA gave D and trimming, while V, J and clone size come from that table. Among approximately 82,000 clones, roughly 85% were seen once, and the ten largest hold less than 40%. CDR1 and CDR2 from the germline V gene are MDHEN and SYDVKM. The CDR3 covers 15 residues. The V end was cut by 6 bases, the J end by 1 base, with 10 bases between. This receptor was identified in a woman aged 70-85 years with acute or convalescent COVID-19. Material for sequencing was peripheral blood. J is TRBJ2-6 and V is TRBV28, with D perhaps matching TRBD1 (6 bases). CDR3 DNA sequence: TGTGCCAGCAGCTCGACAGGTTCTGGGGCCAACGTCCTGACTTTC. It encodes CASSSTGSGANVLTF.